The T cell receptor (beta chain) under discussion was sequenced for a study of response to subunit inactivated influenza vaccine. TCRdb reprocessed the RT-PCR reads via MiXCR and lists one record per CDR3 protein. The table shows about 500,000 distinct CDR3 sequences, with approximately 16% occurring only once. CDR3 size: 14 residues. With 5 bases removed from V and 3 bases from J, the gap between germline ends came to 14 bases. The germline V gene encodes CDR1 SEHNR and CDR2 FQNEAQ (reference sequence). Turning to this clonotype: Its antigen is not identified.

Study results and limitations: Few additional T cells are recruited per seasonal influenza vaccination, authors suggested.

The TCR comes from a man in his fifties or sixties who received an inactivated influenza vaccine. The sequencing here drew on CD4+ T cells sorted from PBMCs, taken roughly 24 months after vaccination. The V call is TRBV7-9, the J call TRBJ2-7; possibly TRBD1 for D (6 bases). CDR3 in DNA: TGTGCCAGCAGCCAACCGACAGGACGCTACGAGCAGTACTTC. The encoded protein is CASSQPTGRYEQYF.